The entry below describes one TCR beta chain. Its specificity is not known. This record belongs to a study of cytomegalovirus exposure and HLA in healthy donors. PCR involved 60 Vbeta and 13 Jbeta primers. Clones were sequenced by immunoSEQ multiplex PCR, and TCRdb holds only the in-frame ones, with some missing. Altogether about 120,000 clones are present, more than 60% being singletons, with the ten largest covering more than 8%. Study outcomes and limitations: The records held CMV serostatus as the only immune exposure information. The study put under 200 TCR beta chains on its list as cytomegalovirus-associated. Accurate prediction of most subjects' HLA-A and HLA-B alleles from TCR beta sequences was reported.

This sequence was found in a man between 40 and 49 years old in good health and CMV-seropositive. The sequenced sample was PBMCs.

CDR3 sequence (DNA): TGTGCCAGCAGGTCCCGGGGGGGCTACGCCGGTGGCTACACCTTC. Translating gives CASRSRGGYAGGYTF. V gene TRBV5-4 combines with J gene TRBJ1-2; D might be TRBD1 (6 bases). The V and J ends lost 5 bases and 7 bases respectively, with 21 bases between them. The germline gives CDR1 SGHNT, CDR2 YYREEE (reference sequence). This CDR3 is 15 amino acids long.